This T cell receptor beta chain appears in the sequencing data of a study of shared clonotypes between healthy human individuals. Positive CCR7 selection of CD45RO-negative cells yielded the naive CD8 cells, and terminally differentiated effector memory CD45RA+ cells were excluded. Genomic DNA from each subset was divided evenly over several immunoSEQ plates. Measured with immunoSEQ multiplex PCR; TCRdb has only the in-frame clones, and not every one. The sample has about 2 million clones; approximately 95% are singletons. The receptor was derived from a man between 18 and 35 years old in good health. What was sequenced was naive CD8+ T cells sorted from blood.

As DNA, the CDR3 is TGTGCCAGCAGCTCTACGGGACAGCTAAACATTCAGTACTTC. As protein: CASSSTGQLNIQYF. The chain links TRBV7-9 to TRBJ2-4; 7 bases agree with TRBD1. The ends lost 4 bases at V and 6 bases at J; junction bases unmatched: 6. The germline V gene has CDR1 SEHNR and CDR2 FQNEAQ (reference sequence). There are 14 residues in the CDR3.